This T cell receptor beta chain was observed in a study of blood T cell repertoires in COVID-19. At the level of the study: Sample material is recorded as cDNA or gDNA derived from T cells, B-cell-depleted T cells, or PBMCs.

The CDR3 runs to 19 residues. Losses at the gene ends were 3 bases for V and 5 bases for J; bases not matched to a gene: 19. Germline V gives CDR1 ENHRY, CDR2 SYGVKD. Original analysis: Researchers report that nucleated cell counts were estimated from reference gene primer amplification. Assay used: immunoSEQ multiplex PCR; TCRdb lists only in-frame clones, some missing. V and J calls and clone size are as listed in that table; D and trimming were resolved from the DNA. This table holds some 150,000 clones, 80% to 90% found once. The genes are TRBV10-3 and TRBJ2-5, with 9 positions matching TRBD2. Sequences were obtained from peripheral blood. The receptor's source is a woman between 55 and 75 years old with active COVID-19. This chain's CDR3 is CAISDRPLTSGSPGETQYF. The CDR3 nucleotides read TGTGCCATCAGTGACCGACCCCTGACTAGCGGCTCCCCCGGGGAGACCCAGTACTTC.